The T cell receptor (beta chain) under discussion was sequenced for a study of blood T cell repertoires in COVID-19 (dated by TCRdb to about 2020). Concerning the study at large: Samples from collaborators originated in the United States, Italy and Spain and spanned both the acute and convalescent phases of COVID-19. The prospective study material was composed of cDNA or gDNA derived from T cells, B-cell-depleted T cells, or PBMCs. Deeply sampled blood TCRbeta repertoires from subjects exposed to, actively infected with, or recovered from COVID-19 were included in the dataset. The repertoires were released in a freely available public database meant as a resource for research on the immune response to SARS-CoV-2. The samples were drawn from two sources: the first 160 participants of the ongoing ImmuneRACE study, and 1,000 to 1,500 subjects contributed by 6 global collaborators. Nearly every sample came with metadata listing a de-identified subject ID, COVID-19 status, age in years and sex. Where HLA class I and class II types were available, the types were taken from metadata supplied by the sample provider, not from assay-based typing.

Each collaborating institution followed its own protocols to collect whole blood in K2EDTA tubes. Collaborator samples were shipped for TCRbeta analysis as frozen whole blood, isolated PBMCs, or DNA extracted from either sample type. Results and caveats for the whole study, not just this receptor: The quantity of clinical and demographic metadata differed by source and by participant and was supplied without curation.

The germline V gene sets CDR1 to MNHEY and CDR2 to SVGEGT. Unmatched junction bases come to 4, with V trimmed by 5 bases and J by 5 bases. The CDR3 has 14 amino acids, counting the end cysteine and phenylalanine. The CDR3 DNA has 42 bases and is translated from base 1. The immunoSEQ Assay, a bias-controlled multiplex PCR, was used to amplify TCRbeta CDR3 regions from genomic DNA. Turning to the authors' computational methods: Nucleated cell counts per sample were estimated from amplification of reference gene primers within the assay. Sequence reads were collapsed and filtered to measure the absolute abundance of every unique TCRbeta CDR3 rearrangement. Productive Simpson clonality was computed per sample as the square root of Simpson's diversity index over productive rearrangements. Entries here come from immuneACCESS through TCRdb and include only in-frame sequences with V and J called. Some clones fail to appear in such tables; in the studies checked, an unresolved V gene covers under half of the shortfall, and the cause of the remainder is unknown. D and trimming come from the DNA, and the V and J calls and clone size come from that table. For this sample there are some 130,000 clones; roughly 80% appear just once. Approximately 1.8% of the sample lies in the top ten.

On this clone itself: Its antigen is still unknown. Within one base of it there is no much larger clone, and no base qualities were kept.

The chain is assembled from TRBV6-2 or TRBV6-3 and TRBJ2-1, with 9 bases matching TRBD1. Sequenced input: peripheral blood. The clonotype originates from a man between 65 and 80 years old with acute or convalescent COVID-19. The nucleotides are TGTGCCAGCAGTAAGGGACAGGGTAACAATGAGCAGTTCTTC. This is translated as CASSKGQGNNEQFF.